This paragraph covers one T cell receptor beta chain sequence. Its antigen is unknown. The data stem from a study of T cells in localized non-small cell lung cancer. The repertoire was sequenced with immunoSEQ multiplex PCR; TCRdb's copy has only in-frame clones and lacks some. Here the sample spans around 39,000 clones, 88% being singletons. V lost 4 bases, J lost 5 bases, and 17 bases lay in between. The germline CDR1 and CDR2 sequences are SEHNR and FQNEAQ (reference sequence). This CDR3 spans 15 amino acids. Notes on the study in general: Appearances in adjacent lung were noted for a median 57 of the top 100 tumor clones. Adjacent uninvolved lung tissue had the highest T cell clonality, exceeding tumor.

The TCR sequence derives from a woman aged 40-69 years with stage I lung adenocarcinoma. The sample consisted of peripheral blood, taken before any cancer treatment. The chain carries TRBV7-9 and TRBJ1-1; a possible D gene is TRBD1 (6 bases). The CDR3 protein is CASSSQQGLGTEAFF. The CDR3 nucleotides are TGTGCCAGCAGCTCCCAACAGGGTCTTGGTACTGAAGCTTTCTTT.